This T cell receptor beta chain was sequenced during a study of T cell responses to AZD1222 COVID-19 vaccine. CDR3 length: 15 amino acids. V dropped 4 bases and J dropped 3; count of bases not matched to a gene: 9. CDR1 is KGHSH and CDR2 is LQKENI in the germline V gene. The assay was immunoSEQ multiplex PCR, and TCRdb's table has in-frame clones only and misses some. The table has 130,000 or so clones, 85% to 95% seen once. This clonotype was sampled from an adult in good health. Sequencing used peripheral blood, obtained on day 0 of AZD1222 vaccination. V usage is TRBV18 and J usage is TRBJ2-7; 7 positions match TRBD2. The CDR3 spells CASSRPGTTIYEQYF. The CDR3 DNA reads TGTGCCAGCTCACGCCCCGGGACTACTATCTACGAGCAGTACTTC.